This T cell receptor (beta chain) was documented in a study of monozygotic twins with inflammatory bowel disease. TCRalpha and TCRbeta cDNA was put through two nested PCRs of roughly 17 and 9 cycles. TCRdb reanalyzed the 5' RACE reads and collapses them to one entry per CDR3 protein, without DNA. The sample totals some 130,000 distinct CDR3 sequences; its top ten clones hold around 1.3%. Each donor had 2.5 ml of blood drawn. On this clonotype: What it recognizes is unknown.

Whole-study findings and limits: Reduced clonotype sharing with other individuals was observed in IBD patients relative to healthy twins, especially with disease activity.

Per the germline V gene, CDR1 is MNHEY and CDR2 is SMNVEV (reference sequence). There are 15 residues in the CDR3. Source material: blood. This rearrangement joins TRBV27 to TRBJ2-3; the D call of TRBD2 rests on TCRdb alone, since no DNA is present to check it. This receptor was taken from a human donor with ulcerative colitis or Crohn's disease, or a healthy co-twin of an affected twin (not recorded which). The CDR3: CASSLWGDSPDTQYF.